The 26 T cell receptor beta chains below all came from one sample that was sequenced in a study of metastatic and nonmetastatic thyroid tumors. Via MiXCR, TCRdb re-called the PCR reads. Counted here are 15,000 to 20,000 clones, about 34% occurring once; the ten biggest clones make up about a sixth. Each patient came to thyroid surgery without any prior treatment (of any kind). Sequencing was performed on tumor tissue. These receptors came from a female donor with papillary thyroid cancer or a benign thyroid nodule (not recorded which). Some clones in this sample may be carry-over from other donors' samples.

By its share, this clone is medium-sized. V is TRBV6-1 and J is TRBJ1-6; D ambiguous. With 8 bases removed from V and 3 bases from J, the gap between germline ends came to 8 bases. The germline V gene encodes CDR1 MNHNS and CDR2 SASEGT. This CDR3 has 13 amino acids. Here the CDR3 reads CASHWVYNSPLHF. In DNA form, the CDR3 reads TGTGCCAGCCACTGGGTCTATAATTCACCCCTCCACTTT.

The chain employs TRBV19 and TRBJ2-1; D gene unclear. This CDR3 has 17 residues. Germline V lookup: CDR1 LNHDA, CDR2 SQIVND (reference sequence). V lost 0 bases, J lost 4 bases, and 16 bases lay in between. CDR3 sequence (DNA): TGTGCCAGTAGTATAGAGGGATTGTTTGGAGATTACAATGAGCAGTTCTTC. As protein: CASSIEGLFGDYNEQFF.

The genes are TRBV9 and TRBJ2-7; D ambiguous. This CDR3 has 13 residues. CDR1 is SGDLS and CDR2 is YYNGEE in the germline V gene. Trimming shortened V by 2 bases and J by 6 bases, and 12 bases separated the two germline ends. CDR3 sequence reads: CASSVFLSSEQYF. The CDR3 DNA follows: TGTGCCAGCAGCGTCTTCTTGTCTTCCGAGCAGTACTTC.

The rearrangement joins TRBV20-1 to TRBJ2-2; maybe TRBD1 (5 bases). CDR3 size: 14 residues. Germline V gene data show CDR1 as DFQATT and CDR2 as SNEGSKA (reference sequence). The V end lost 3 bases, the J end lost 1 base, and 9 bases lay between the germline ends. CDR3 protein: CSARGQENTGELFF. CDR3 bases: TGCAGTGCTAGGGGGCAGGAGAACACCGGGGAGCTGTTTTTT.

By frequency in the sample, this clone is medium-sized. The chain employs TRBV20-1 and TRBJ2-1; the D gene is possibly TRBD2 (6 bases). Germline loops: CDR1 DFQATT, CDR2 SNEGSKA (reference sequence). Trimming stripped 3 bases from V and 7 bases from J, with 28 bases between. This CDR3 has 18 amino acids. CDR3 sequence reads: CSASEAGYPSTPWNEQFF. The CDR3 DNA reads as TGCAGTGCTAGTGAGGCGGGGTACCCAAGCACGCCCTGGAATGAGCAGTTCTTC.

Relative to its sample, this clone is medium-sized. The CDR3 DNA follows: TGTGCCAGCAGTCCAAGTCTTCTGGCCCAGCATTTT. As protein: CASSPSLLAQHF. This rearrangement joins TRBV12-3 or TRBV12-4 to TRBJ1-5; D gene ambiguous. This CDR3 has 12 amino acids. Trimming cost V 5 bases and J 11 bases, with 13 bases left between them.

A note on this clone: A single base separates this from a much larger clone, so it may be a read error. The gene calls are TRBV4-2 and TRBJ1-1, with D tentatively TRBD1 (6 bases). CDR1 is LGHNA, CDR2 YNFKEQ, per germline. This CDR3 is built from 15 residues. V dropped 0 bases and J dropped 11 bases, with 19 bases sitting between them. The chain's CDR3 is CASSQEGRADRGAFF. DNA of the CDR3: TGTGCCAGCAGCCAAGAGGGGCGGGCGGACAGAGGGGCTTTCTTT.

This chain uses TRBV11-1 with TRBJ1-2; possible D gene TRBD1, 5 bases. V was pared by 2 bases and J by 13 bases, with 26 bases between. Looked up from germline, CDR1 is SGHAT and CDR2 is FQDESV (reference sequence). The CDR3 is made up of 16 amino acids. The CDR3 loop reads CASSLWTGLGTYVSTF. For the CDR3, the DNA is TGTGCCAGCAGCTTATGGACGGGACTGGGCACCTATGTCTCCACCTTC.

This clone turned up a few times. V and J are TRBV12-3 or TRBV12-4 and TRBJ2-2; 8 bases fit TRBD1. This CDR3 has 15 residues. The V gene end was trimmed by 6 bases and the J gene end by 7 bases; junction bases not matched to a gene: 10. The CDR3 coding sequence is TGTGCCAGCAGGTCCCAGACAGGGGTAGACGGGGAGCTGTTTTTT. Residues: CASRSQTGVDGELFF.

V is TRBV5-1 and J is TRBJ1-2; D unclear. The CDR3 runs 15 residues. V gave up 0 bases and J gave up 2 bases, with 11 bases separating them. Germline CDR1 reads SGHRS; CDR2 reads YFSETQ. CDR3 nucleotide sequence: TGCGCCAGCAGCTTGGTTGGGGATGAGAACTATGGCTACACCTTC. Translation gives CASSLVGDENYGYTF.

The chain carries TRBV20-1 and TRBJ2-3; possible D gene TRBD1, 5 bases. Germline CDR1 and CDR2: DFQATT and SNEGSKA (reference sequence). The V gene lost 0 bases and the J gene lost 3 bases, with 13 bases spanning the gap. The CDR3 extends over 15 amino acids. The CDR3 here is CSARDLHRLTDTQYF. As DNA, the CDR3 is TGCAGTGCTAGAGATTTGCACAGGCTAACAGATACGCAGTATTTT.

By frequency in the sample, this clone is large (0.1 to 1%). This rearrangement joins TRBV6-1 to TRBJ2-7, with 8 bases that match TRBD2. This CDR3 region has 15 residues. Trimming removed 6 bases from V and 3 bases from J; junction bases left unmatched: 10. The V gene's germline CDR1 is MNHNS and CDR2 SASEGT. The CDR3: CASSTLSGLGYEQYF. CDR3 coding DNA: TGTGCCAGCAGCACCCTTTCGGGACTAGGCTACGAGCAGTACTTC.

This rearrangement joins TRBV7-6 to TRBJ2-7; D uncertain. V lost 4 bases, J lost 4 bases, and 8 bases lay in between. Per the germline V gene, CDR1 is SGHVS and CDR2 is FNYEAQ. CDR3 length equals 12 residues. The CDR3 DNA follows: TGTGCCAGCAGCTCGGACGGGTACGAGCAGTACTTC. Translation gives CASSSDGYEQYF. The full variable domain, rest sourced from reference TRBV7-6 and TRBJ2-7, is GAGVSQSPRYKVTKRGQDVALRCDPISGHVSLYWYRQALGQGPEFLTYFNYEAQQDKSGLPNDRFSAERPEGSISTLTIQRTEQRDSAMYRCASSSDGYEQYFGPGTRLTVT.

This clone was seen a handful of times. Compared with germline, one end of the junction differs, possibly owing to a read error. The genes are TRBV2 and TRBJ2-7; 16 nucleotides match TRBD2. This CDR3 contains 16 residues. The germline gives CDR1 SNHLY, CDR2 FYNNEI. CDR3 coding DNA: TGTGCCGGCAGTGGGGGACTAGCGGGAGGGGCGTTCGAGCAGTACTTC. Amino acids: CAGSGGLAGGAFEQYF.

The chain employs TRBV14 and TRBJ2-7; the match to TRBD2 covers 7 bases. There are 14 residues in the CDR3. CDR1 is SGHDN and CDR2 is FVKESK in the germline V gene. With V trimmed by 4 bases and J by 3 bases, 6 bases remained unmatched. The CDR3 DNA reads as TGTGCCAGCAGCCGAACGGGACTAAACTACGAGCAGTACTTC. Translation: CASSRTGLNYEQYF.

The rearrangement uses TRBV11-2 and TRBJ2-1; 11 bases are shared with TRBD2. The J segment lost 2 bases and the V segment lost 5 bases, leaving 11 bases of the junction unmatched. The length of the CDR3 is 18 residues. The germline gives CDR1 SGHAT, CDR2 FQNNGV. The DNA of the CDR3 is TGTGCCAGCAGCACCATTCCGGGACTAGCGGATCCCTACAATGAGCAGTTCTTC. Residues: CASSTIPGLADPYNEQFF.

The V gene is TRBV6-1, the J gene TRBJ2-1, with 10 positions matching TRBD1. This CDR3 comprises 12 residues. CDR1 and CDR2 (germline): MNHNS, SASEGT. For the CDR3, the DNA is TGTGCGACCGGGACAGGGGTAAATGAGCAGTTCTTC. Amino acid sequence: CATGTGVNEQFF.

V and J are TRBV7-7 and TRBJ2-6; D is possibly TRBD1 (7 bases). This CDR3 contains 13 residues. Germline assignment: CDR1 SSHAT and CDR2 FNYEAQ (reference sequence). The CDR3 DNA sequence: TGTGCGACCAGGGGGGATGGGGCCAACGTCCTGACTTTC. Amino acids: CATRGDGANVLTF.

The chain couples TRBV20-1 to TRBJ2-3; D unresolved. The germline V and J ends were trimmed by 6 bases and 6 bases, with 13 bases remaining between them. CDR3 length equals 12 residues. Germline CDR1 DFQATT, CDR2 SNEGSKA (reference sequence). CDR3 protein: CSATLLQDTQYF. The CDR3 coding sequence is TGCAGTGCCACCCTACTCCAGGATACGCAGTATTTT.

This clone rates as medium-sized. The chain uses TRBV20-1 and TRBJ2-7; TRBD2 aligns across 9 bases. Germline V gene data show CDR1 as DFQATT and CDR2 as SNEGSKA (reference sequence). V lost 5 bases, J lost 2 bases, and 13 bases stayed unmatched. The CDR3 consists of 16 residues. CDR3 bases: TGCAGTGCTGCTACAGTATCACTAGCGGGCACCTACGAGCAGTACTTC. This sequence encodes CSAATVSLAGTYEQYF.

J is TRBJ1-5 and V is TRBV7-8; 9 bases fit TRBD1. This CDR3 comprises 16 residues. Trimming cost V 1 base and J 7 bases; bases outside gene matches: 8. CDR1 SGHVS and CDR2 FQNEAQ come from the germline V gene. The CDR3 region is CASSLDGTGTGQPQHF. The DNA for the CDR3 is TGTGCCAGCAGCTTAGATGGGACAGGGACGGGGCAGCCCCAGCATTTT.

This sequence joins TRBV27 and TRBJ1-1, with D tentatively TRBD1 (5 bases). This CDR3 region has 13 residues. CDR1 and CDR2 (germline): MNHEY, SMNVEV (reference sequence). Trimming pared 3 bases from V and 11 bases from J, leaving 16 bases between. The CDR3 region is CASSFGYRGAAFF. CDR3 bases: TGTGCCAGCAGTTTCGGATATCGGGGCGCGGCTTTCTTT.

Notes on this clone: At one end, the junction sequence differs from germline, possibly due to a read error. The J gene is TRBJ1-5, the V gene TRBV20-1; TRBD1 might be the D (5 bases). CDR3 length equals 15 residues. From germline, CDR1 is DFQATT and CDR2 SNEGSKA (reference sequence). The CDR3 spells CSARDEMGHNQPQTF. The CDR3, as DNA: TGCAGTGCTAGAGATGAAATGGGGCACAATCAGCCCCAGACTTTT.

V and J are TRBV10-3 and TRBJ1-5, with D unclear. V lost 3 bases to trimming and J lost 4 bases, with 4 bases between them. CDR1 is ENHRY and CDR2 is SYGVKD in the germline V gene. The CDR3 covers 12 residues. In DNA form, the CDR3 reads TGTGCCATCAGTGAAGGGAATCAGCCCCAGCATTTT. Translated, it gives CAISEGNQPQHF.

This clone has just a few counts. A much larger clone differs by one base, so this may be a read error. Since the CDR3 does not end with the conserved phenylalanine or tryptophan, this likely comes from a read error. DNA of the CDR3: TGTGCCAGCAACAGTCTGCCCTATAGTTCACGCCTCCACTCT. Its protein product is CASNSLPYSSRLHS. The V and J genes are TRBV28 and TRBJ1-6; D remains unclear. Germline CDR1 is MDHEN and CDR2 is SYDVKM. The CDR3 length is 14 residues.

This chain links TRBV13 with TRBJ2-3, with 9 bases matching TRBD2. V shed 4 bases and J 4 bases; nucleotides not matched to a gene: 12. Germline V lookup: CDR1 PRHDT, CDR2 FYEKMQ (reference sequence). This CDR3 has 17 residues. CDR3 protein: CASSSPPGLALADTQYF. DNA for the CDR3: TGTGCCAGCAGCTCTCCTCCGGGACTAGCTTTGGCAGATACGCAGTATTTT.